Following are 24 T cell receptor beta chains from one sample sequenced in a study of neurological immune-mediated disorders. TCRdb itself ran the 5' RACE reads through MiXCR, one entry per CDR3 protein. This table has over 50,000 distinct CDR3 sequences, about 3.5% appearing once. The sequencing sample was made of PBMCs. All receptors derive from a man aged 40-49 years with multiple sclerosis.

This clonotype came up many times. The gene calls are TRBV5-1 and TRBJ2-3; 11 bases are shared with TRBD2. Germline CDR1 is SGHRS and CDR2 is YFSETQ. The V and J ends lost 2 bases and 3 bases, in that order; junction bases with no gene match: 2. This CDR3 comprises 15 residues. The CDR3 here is CASSLRTSGTDTQYF. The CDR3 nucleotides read TGCGCCAGCAGCTTAAGGACTAGCGGGACAGATACGCAGTATTTT.

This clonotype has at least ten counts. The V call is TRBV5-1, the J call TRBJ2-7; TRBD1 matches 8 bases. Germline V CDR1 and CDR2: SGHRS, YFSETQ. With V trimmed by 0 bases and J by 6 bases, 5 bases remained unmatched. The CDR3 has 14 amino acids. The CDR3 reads CASSLAGQETEQYF. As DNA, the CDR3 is TGCGCCAGCAGCTTGGCGGGACAGGAAACCGAGCAGTACTTC.

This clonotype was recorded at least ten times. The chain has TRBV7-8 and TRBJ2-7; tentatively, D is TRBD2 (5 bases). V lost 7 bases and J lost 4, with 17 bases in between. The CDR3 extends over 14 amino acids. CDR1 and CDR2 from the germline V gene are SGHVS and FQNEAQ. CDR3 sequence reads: CASTTREGQYEQYF. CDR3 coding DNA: TGTGCCAGCACCACTAGAGAAGGGCAGTACGAGCAGTACTTC. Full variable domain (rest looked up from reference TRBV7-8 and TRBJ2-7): GAGVSQSPRYKVAKRGQDVALRCDPISGHVSLFWYQQALGQGPEFLTYFQNEAQLDKSGLPSDRFFAERPEGSVSTLKIQRTQQEDSAVYLCASTTREGQYEQYFGPGTRLTVT.

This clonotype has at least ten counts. For the CDR3, the DNA is TGCAGTGCTAGAGACAGCAGGGGTGACACTGAAGCTTTCTTT. It is translated as CSARDSRGDTEAFF. The chain joins TRBV20-1 to TRBJ1-1; tentative D call: TRBD1 (6 bases). Per germline, CDR1 DFQATT and CDR2 SNEGSKA (reference sequence). The V and J ends lost 0 bases and 3 bases respectively, with 11 bases between them. CDR3 length: 14 amino acids.

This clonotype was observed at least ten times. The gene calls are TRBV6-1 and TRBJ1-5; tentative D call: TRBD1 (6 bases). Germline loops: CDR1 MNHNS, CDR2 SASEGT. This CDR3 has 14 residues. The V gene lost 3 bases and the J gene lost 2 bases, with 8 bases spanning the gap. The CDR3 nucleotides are TGTGCCAGCAGTGATGCAGGGGGCAATCAGCCCCAGCATTTT. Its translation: CASSDAGGNQPQHF.

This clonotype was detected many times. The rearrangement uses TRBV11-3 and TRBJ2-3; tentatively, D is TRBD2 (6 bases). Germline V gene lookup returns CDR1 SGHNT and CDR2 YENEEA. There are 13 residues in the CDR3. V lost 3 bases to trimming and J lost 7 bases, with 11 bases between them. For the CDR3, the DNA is TGTGCCAGCAGCTTTGATCGCGGGAATACGCAGTATTTT. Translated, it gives CASSFDRGNTQYF. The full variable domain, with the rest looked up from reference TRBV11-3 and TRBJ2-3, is EAGVVQSPRYKIIEKKQPVAFWCNPISGHNTLYWYLQNLGQGPELLIRYENEEAVDDSQLPKDRFSAERLKGVDSTLKIQPAELGDSAVYLCASSFDRGNTQYFGPGTRLTVL.

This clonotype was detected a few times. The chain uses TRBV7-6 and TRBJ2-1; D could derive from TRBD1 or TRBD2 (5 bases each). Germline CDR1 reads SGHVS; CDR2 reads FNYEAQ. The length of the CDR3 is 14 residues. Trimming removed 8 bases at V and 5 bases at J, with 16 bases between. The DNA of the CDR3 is TGTGCCAGCGGGACCAGGACGGACCACAATGAGCAGTTCTTC. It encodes CASGTRTDHNEQFF.

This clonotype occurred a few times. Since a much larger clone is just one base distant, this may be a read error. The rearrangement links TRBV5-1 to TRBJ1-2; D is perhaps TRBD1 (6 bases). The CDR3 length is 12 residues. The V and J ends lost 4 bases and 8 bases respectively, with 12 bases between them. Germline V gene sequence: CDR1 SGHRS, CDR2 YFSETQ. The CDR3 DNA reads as TGCGCCAGCAGCATAGCCGGGACAGGCTACACCTTC. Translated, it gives CASSIAGTGYTF.

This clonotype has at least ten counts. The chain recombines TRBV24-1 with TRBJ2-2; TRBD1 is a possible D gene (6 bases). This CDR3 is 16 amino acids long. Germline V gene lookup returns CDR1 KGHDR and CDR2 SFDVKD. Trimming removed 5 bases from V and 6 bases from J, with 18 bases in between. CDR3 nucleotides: TGTGCCACCAGTGTCTCTATAGGGGGTTTCGCCGGGGAGCTGTTTTTT. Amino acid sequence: CATSVSIGGFAGELFF.

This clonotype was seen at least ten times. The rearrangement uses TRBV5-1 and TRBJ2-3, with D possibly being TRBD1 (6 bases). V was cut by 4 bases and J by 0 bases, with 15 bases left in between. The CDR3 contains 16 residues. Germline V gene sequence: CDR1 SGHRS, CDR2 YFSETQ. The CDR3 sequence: CASSNGQSTSTDTQYF. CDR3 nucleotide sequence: TGCGCCAGCAGCAACGGACAGTCCACTAGCACAGATACGCAGTATTTT.

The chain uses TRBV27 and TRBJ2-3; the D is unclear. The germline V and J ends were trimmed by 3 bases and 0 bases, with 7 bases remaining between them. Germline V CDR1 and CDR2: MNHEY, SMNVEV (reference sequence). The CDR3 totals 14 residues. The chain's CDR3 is CASSFGRSTDTQYF. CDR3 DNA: TGTGCCAGCAGTTTCGGTAGAAGCACAGATACGCAGTATTTT.

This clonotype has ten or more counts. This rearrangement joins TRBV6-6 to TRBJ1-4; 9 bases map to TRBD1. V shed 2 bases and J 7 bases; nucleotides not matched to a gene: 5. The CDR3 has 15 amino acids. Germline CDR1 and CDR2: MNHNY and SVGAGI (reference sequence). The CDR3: CASSYQDRGSEKLFF. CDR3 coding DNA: TGTGCCAGCAGTTACCAGGACAGGGGAAGTGAAAAACTGTTTTTT.

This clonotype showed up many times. The CDR3 spells CASSLRSGEHGDTQYF. Written as DNA, the CDR3 is TGTGCCAGCAGCCTACGGTCGGGGGAGCACGGAGATACGCAGTATTTT. V usage is TRBV5-5 and J usage is TRBJ2-3, with D possibly TRBD2 on 6 matching bases. CDR1 is SGHKS, CDR2 YYEKEE, per germline (reference sequence). The CDR3 extends over 16 amino acids. V gave up 4 bases and J gave up 5 bases, with 20 bases separating them. The full variable domain, rest sourced from reference TRBV5-5 and TRBJ2-3, is DAGVTQSPTHLIKTRGQQVTLRCSPISGHKSVSWYQQVLGQGPQFIFQYYEKEERGRGNFPDRFSARQFPNYSSELNVNALLLGDSALYLCASSLRSGEHGDTQYFGPGTRLTVL.

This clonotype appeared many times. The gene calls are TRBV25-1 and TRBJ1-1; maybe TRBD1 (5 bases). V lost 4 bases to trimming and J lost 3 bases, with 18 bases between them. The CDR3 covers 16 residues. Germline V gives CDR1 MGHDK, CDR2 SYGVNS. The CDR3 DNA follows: TGTGCCAGCAGTGCCACGCGCGGGGCTGGGGACACTGAAGCTTTCTTT. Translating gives CASSATRGAGDTEAFF.

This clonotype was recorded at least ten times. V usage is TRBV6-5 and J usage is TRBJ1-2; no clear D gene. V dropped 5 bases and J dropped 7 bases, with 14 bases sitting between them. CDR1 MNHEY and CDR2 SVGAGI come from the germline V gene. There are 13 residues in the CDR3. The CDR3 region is CASSPRQGFGYTF. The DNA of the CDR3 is TGTGCCAGCAGTCCCAGACAAGGCTTTGGCTACACCTTC.

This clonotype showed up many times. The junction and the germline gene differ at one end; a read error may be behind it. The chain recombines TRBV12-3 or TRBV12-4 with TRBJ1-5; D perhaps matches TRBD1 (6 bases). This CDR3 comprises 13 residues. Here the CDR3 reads CASSRTANQPQNF. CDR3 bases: TGTGCCAGCAGTCGGACAGCCAATCAGCCCCAGAATTTT.

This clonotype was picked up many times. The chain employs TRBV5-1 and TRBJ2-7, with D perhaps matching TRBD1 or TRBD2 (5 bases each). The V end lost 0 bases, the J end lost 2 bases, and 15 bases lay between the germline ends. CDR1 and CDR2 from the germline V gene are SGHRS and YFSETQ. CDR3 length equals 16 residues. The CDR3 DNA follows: TGCGCCAGCAGCTTGGGGACCGGGACCGCGACCTACGAGCAGTACTTC. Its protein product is CASSLGTGTATYEQYF.

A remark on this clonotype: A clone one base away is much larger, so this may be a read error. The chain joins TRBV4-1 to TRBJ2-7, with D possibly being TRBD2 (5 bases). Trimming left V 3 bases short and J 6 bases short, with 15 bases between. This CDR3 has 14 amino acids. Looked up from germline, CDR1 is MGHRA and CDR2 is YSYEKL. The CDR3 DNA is TGCGCCAGCAGCCACCCAAAAAGGGCGGGCGAGCAGTACTTC. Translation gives CASSHPKRAGEQYF.

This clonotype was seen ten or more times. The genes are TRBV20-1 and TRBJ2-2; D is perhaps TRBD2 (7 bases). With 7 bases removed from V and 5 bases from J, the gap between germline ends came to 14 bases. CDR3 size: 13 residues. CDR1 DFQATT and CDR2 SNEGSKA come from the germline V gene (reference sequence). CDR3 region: CSVGGLGTGELFF. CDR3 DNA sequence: TGCAGTGTCGGGGGGCTGGGGACCGGGGAGCTGTTTTTT.

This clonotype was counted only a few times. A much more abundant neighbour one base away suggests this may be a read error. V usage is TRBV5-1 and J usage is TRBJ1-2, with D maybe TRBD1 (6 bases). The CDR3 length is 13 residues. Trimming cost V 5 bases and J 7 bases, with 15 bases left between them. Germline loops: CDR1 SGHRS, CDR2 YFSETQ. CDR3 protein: CASRYTGSSGYTF. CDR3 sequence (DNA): TGCGCCAGCAGGTACACAGGGAGTTCTGGCTACACCTTC.

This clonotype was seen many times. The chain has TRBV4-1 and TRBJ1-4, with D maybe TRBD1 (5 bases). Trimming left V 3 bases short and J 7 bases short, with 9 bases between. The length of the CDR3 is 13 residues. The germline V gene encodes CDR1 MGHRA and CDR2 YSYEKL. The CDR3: CASSQARVEKLFF. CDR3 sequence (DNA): TGCGCCAGCAGCCAGGCCAGGGTTGAAAAACTGTTTTTT.

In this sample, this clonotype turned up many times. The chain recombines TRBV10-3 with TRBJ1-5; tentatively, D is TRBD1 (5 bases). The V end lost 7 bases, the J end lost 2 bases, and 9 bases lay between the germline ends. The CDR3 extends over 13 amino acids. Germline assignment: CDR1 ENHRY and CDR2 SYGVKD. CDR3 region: CAIKGPGNQPQHF. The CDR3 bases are TGTGCCATCAAGGGACCTGGCAATCAGCCCCAGCATTTT.

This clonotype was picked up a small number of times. Here the CDR3 DNA reads TGTGCCAGCAGCTTTAACGTGGGGAACACTGAAGCTTTCTTT. Amino acids: CASSFNVGNTEAFF. The chain has TRBV7-2 and TRBJ1-1; D unresolved. CDR1 SGHTA and CDR2 FQGNSA come from the germline V gene. Trimming took off 3 bases at V and 1 base at J, with 9 bases between the two ends. This CDR3 is 14 amino acids long. The full variable domain, its missing parts supplied by reference TRBV7-2 and TRBJ1-1, is GAGVSQSPSNKVTEKGKDVELRCDPISGHTALYWYRQSLGQGLEFLIYFQGNSAPDKSGLPSDRFSAERTGGSVSTLTIQRTQQEDSAVYLCASSFNVGNTEAFFGQGTRLTVV.

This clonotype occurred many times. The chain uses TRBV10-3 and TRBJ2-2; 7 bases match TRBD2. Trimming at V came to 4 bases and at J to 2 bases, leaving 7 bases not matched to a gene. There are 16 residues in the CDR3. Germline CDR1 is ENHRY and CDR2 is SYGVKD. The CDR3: CAISAPPTSNTGELFF. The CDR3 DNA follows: TGTGCCATCAGTGCACCCCCGACTAGCAACACCGGGGAGCTGTTTTTT.